The 18 T cell receptor beta chains reported below all come from one sample, sequenced in a study of a mutant IDH1 vaccine in newly diagnosed glioma. Their target antigens are unknown. The protocol was immunoSEQ multiplex PCR, while the TCRdb copy is restricted to in-frame clones and leaves out a portion. The table has 40,000 or so clones, 70% to 80% seen once. The time point was: week 5, during vaccination. The study gave 300 ug of mutant IDH1 20-mer peptide per vaccine dose, with topical imiquimod. Sequencing used PBMCs, obtained from a glioma patient whose treatment included an IDH1 peptide vaccine. The receptors here all came from a man aged 40-49 years with glioma.

V is TRBV5-6 and J is TRBJ1-2; D gene unclear. Germline-derived CDR1 and CDR2 are SGHDT and YYEEEE. V gave up 1 base and J gave up 6 bases, with 7 bases separating them. The CDR3 contains 12 residues. The CDR3, as DNA: TGTGCCAGCAGCTTGCCACGGAATGGCTACACCTTC. It encodes CASSLPRNGYTF.

The chain carries TRBV4-1 and TRBJ2-3; maybe TRBD2 (7 bases). Trimming removed 1 base at V and 2 bases at J, with 13 bases between. The length of the CDR3 is 16 residues. CDR1 is MGHRA, CDR2 YSYEKL, per germline. Written as DNA, the CDR3 is TGCGCCAGCAGCCAAGGTATCCGGGGGGCCACAGATACGCAGTATTTT. Translation: CASSQGIRGATDTQYF.

The gene calls are TRBV29-1 and TRBJ2-3; D uncertain. CDR1 and CDR2 from the germline V gene are SQVTM and ANQGSEA. Trimming left V 1 base short and J 0 bases short, with 8 bases between. The CDR3 totals 14 residues. The CDR3 reads CSVEGGGSTDTQYF. DNA for the CDR3: TGCAGCGTTGAAGGGGGTGGTAGCACAGATACGCAGTATTTT.

The genes are TRBV5-1 and TRBJ2-7, with D maybe TRBD1 (6 bases). CDR1 and CDR2 (germline): SGHRS, YFSETQ. The CDR3 is 14 residues long. V gave up 4 bases and J gave up 1 base, with 12 bases separating them. CDR3 protein: CASSGGGRSYEQYF. In DNA form, the CDR3 reads TGCGCCAGCAGCGGTGGGGGCCGTTCCTACGAGCAGTACTTC.

The rearrangement links TRBV2 to TRBJ1-1; D is possibly TRBD1 (5 bases). V lost 6 bases, J lost 4 bases, and 9 bases lay in between. Looked up from germline, CDR1 is SNHLY and CDR2 is FYNNEI. CDR3 length: 12 amino acids. The chain's CDR3 is CASRAQVTEAFF. In DNA form, the CDR3 reads TGTGCCAGCAGGGCACAGGTCACTGAAGCTTTCTTT.

The genes are TRBV18 and TRBJ1-3; D gene uncertain. V shed 2 bases and J shed 1 base, with 12 bases lying between them. The CDR3 is made up of 16 amino acids. The germline V gene encodes CDR1 KGHSH and CDR2 LQKENI. Written as DNA, the CDR3 is TGTGCCAGCTCACCAGCAGTAGGGAGTTCTGGAAACACCATATATTTT. Amino acid sequence: CASSPAVGSSGNTIYF.

The chain is built from TRBV5-1 and TRBJ1-6, with D perhaps matching TRBD1 (6 bases). CDR3 length: 14 amino acids. With 0 bases removed from V and 7 bases from J, the gap between germline ends came to 8 bases. Germline V gene sequence: CDR1 SGHRS, CDR2 YFSETQ. The CDR3 loop is CASSLGDKNSPLHF. The DNA for the CDR3 is TGCGCCAGCAGCTTGGGGGACAAAAATTCACCCCTCCACTTT. Full variable domain (remainder filled in from reference TRBV5-1 and TRBJ1-6): KAGVTQTPRYLIKTRGQQVTLSCSPISGHRSVSWYQQTPGQGLQFLFEYFSETQRNKGNFPGRFSGRQFSNSRSEMNVSTLELGDSALYLCASSLGDKNSPLHFGNGTRLTVT.

V is TRBV6-1 and J is TRBJ1-1; D gene unclear. V was pared by 6 bases and J by 10 bases, with 21 bases between. Looked up from germline, CDR1 is MNHNS and CDR2 is SASEGT. CDR3 length: 14 amino acids. CDR3 sequence reads: CASREKVTQWRAFF. The DNA for the CDR3 is TGTGCCAGCAGAGAGAAAGTGACACAGTGGAGAGCTTTCTTT.

This clone turned up a few times. This chain joins TRBV7-9 and TRBJ1-3; TRBD1 might be the D (6 bases). The CDR3 length is 15 residues. CDR1 is SEHNR and CDR2 is FQNEAQ in the germline V gene (reference sequence). V lost 6 bases and J 2 bases, leaving 14 bases between the germline ends. The CDR3 here is CASSSQGAAGNTIYF. CDR3 coding DNA: TGTGCCAGCAGTTCACAGGGAGCCGCTGGAAACACCATATATTTT.

This chain uses TRBV23-1 with TRBJ1-1; D call uncertain. TRBV23-1 carries the ORF label, with uncertain function. The V end lost 2 bases, the J end lost 0 bases, and 16 bases lay between the germline ends. The CDR3 is 17 amino acids. CDR3 residues: CASSQIAFETVNTEAFF. The CDR3 nucleotides are TGCGCCAGCAGTCAAATCGCGTTTGAAACGGTGAACACTGAAGCTTTCTTT.

This chain connects TRBV5-6 to TRBJ2-2; tentative D call: TRBD1 (6 bases). CDR1 and CDR2 (germline): SGHDT, YYEEEE. CDR3 size: 15 residues. Trimming removed 4 bases from V and 2 bases from J, with 12 bases in between. CDR3: CASSGRDKNTGELFF. The CDR3 bases are TGTGCCAGCAGCGGCCGGGACAAAAACACCGGGGAGCTGTTTTTT.

The CDR3 reads CAWGFSGNTIYF. The DNA for the CDR3 is TGTGCCTGGGGGTTCTCTGGAAACACCATATATTTT. This chain links TRBV30 with TRBJ1-3; no definite D call. The CDR3 has 12 residues. Germline V lookup: CDR1 GTSNPN, CDR2 SVGIG (reference sequence). V lost 5 bases to trimming and J lost 0 bases, with 5 bases between them.

CDR3 bases: TGTGCCAGCTCACGGACCGTGGGGAGCAACACTGAAGCTTTCTTT. This encodes CASSRTVGSNTEAFF. The genes are TRBV18 and TRBJ1-1; D is unresolved. The CDR3 is 15 residues long. V was shortened by 4 bases and J by 2 bases, with 14 bases between the two germline ends. The germline V gene has CDR1 KGHSH and CDR2 LQKENI.

The V and J genes are TRBV7-9 and TRBJ2-5; weak D call: TRBD2 (6 bases). The length of the CDR3 is 15 residues. The V and J ends lost 5 bases and 7 bases respectively, with 20 bases between them. The germline gives CDR1 SEHNR, CDR2 FQNEAQ (reference sequence). This CDR3 reads CASSHRGTMLGTQYF. The CDR3 DNA reads TGTGCCAGCAGCCACCGGGGGACCATGTTGGGGACCCAGTACTTC.

The rearrangement links TRBV19 to TRBJ2-7, with a possible D match to TRBD2 (6 bases). From germline, CDR1 is LNHDA and CDR2 SQIVND (reference sequence). Trimming took 5 bases from V and 2 from J, leaving 22 bases between them. There are 17 residues in the CDR3. CDR3: CASSARPLRSGPYEQYF. DNA for the CDR3: TGTGCCAGTAGTGCCAGACCCCTTCGAAGCGGGCCCTACGAGCAGTACTTC.

This clone was observed a single time. V is TRBV30 and J is TRBJ1-2; D call uncertain. This CDR3 is 11 amino acids long. CDR1 and CDR2 from the germline V gene are GTSNPN and SVGIG (reference sequence). V lost 0 bases and J 4 bases, leaving 3 bases between the germline ends. The CDR3 coding sequence is TGTGCCTGGAGTGTAGGCTATGGCTACACCTTC. As protein: CAWSVGYGYTF.

The rearrangement uses TRBV27 and TRBJ2-5; 10 bases line up with TRBD2. The CDR3 totals 14 residues. Germline V gene lookup returns CDR1 MNHEY and CDR2 SMNVEV (reference sequence). V lost 5 bases, J lost 5 bases, and 5 bases stayed unmatched. CDR3 sequence: CASSRLSGGETQYF. CDR3 bases: TGTGCCAGCAGTCGACTTAGCGGGGGGGAGACCCAGTACTTC.

The V and J genes are TRBV19 and TRBJ1-1; TRBD1 matches at 8 bases. Germline CDR1 LNHDA, CDR2 SQIVND (reference sequence). With 1 base clipped from V and 1 base from J, the junction kept 2 bases outside the gene matches. This CDR3 comprises 15 residues. CDR3 DNA sequence: TGTGCCAGTAGTATAGCAGGGGGCGCGAACACTGAAGCTTTCTTT. Amino acid sequence: CASSIAGGANTEAFF.